This note documents a single TCR beta chain sequence. Libraries were prepared by immunoSEQ multiplex PCR; TCRdb keeps only in-frame clonotypes and omits some of them. This table has around 250,000 clones, around 83% appearing once. V was pared by 3 bases and J by 5 bases, with 16 bases between. From germline, CDR1 is LGHNA and CDR2 YNFKEQ. The CDR3 consists of 16 residues. The data are from a study of blood T cell repertoires in COVID-19. This clonotype originated in a man older than 75 with acute or convalescent COVID-19. The chain employs TRBV4-2 and TRBJ1-4; D is possibly TRBD1 (5 bases). Material for sequencing was peripheral blood. Here the CDR3 reads CASSQAPGRDNEKLFF. The CDR3 coding sequence is TGTGCCAGCAGCCAGGCCCCGGGGAGGGACAATGAAAAACTGTTTTTT.